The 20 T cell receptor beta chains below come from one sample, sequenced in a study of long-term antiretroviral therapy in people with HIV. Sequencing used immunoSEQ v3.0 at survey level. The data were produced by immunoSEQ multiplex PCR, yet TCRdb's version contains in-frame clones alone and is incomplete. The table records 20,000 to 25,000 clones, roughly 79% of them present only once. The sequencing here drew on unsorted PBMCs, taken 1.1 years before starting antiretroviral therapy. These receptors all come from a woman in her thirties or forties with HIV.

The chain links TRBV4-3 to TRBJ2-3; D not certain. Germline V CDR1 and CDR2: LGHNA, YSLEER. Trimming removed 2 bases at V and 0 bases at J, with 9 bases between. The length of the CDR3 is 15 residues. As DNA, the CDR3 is TGCGCCAGCAGCCAACAGTGGCTTAGCACAGATACGCAGTATTTT. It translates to CASSQQWLSTDTQYF.

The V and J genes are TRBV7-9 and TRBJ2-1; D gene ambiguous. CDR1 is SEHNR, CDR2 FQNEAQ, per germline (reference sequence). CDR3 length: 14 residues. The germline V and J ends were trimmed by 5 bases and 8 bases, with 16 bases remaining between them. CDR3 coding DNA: TGTGCCAGCAGCCACCGCTTCGGAACGGATGAGCAGTTCTTC. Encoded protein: CASSHRFGTDEQFF.

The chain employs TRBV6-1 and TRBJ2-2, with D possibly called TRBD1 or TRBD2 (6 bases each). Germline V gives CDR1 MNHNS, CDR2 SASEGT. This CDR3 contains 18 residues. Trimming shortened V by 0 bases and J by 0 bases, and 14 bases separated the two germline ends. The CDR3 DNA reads TGTGCCAGCAGTGAAGCCCTCCTGGGGGGCGCGAACACCGGGGAGCTGTTTTTT. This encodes CASSEALLGGANTGELFF.

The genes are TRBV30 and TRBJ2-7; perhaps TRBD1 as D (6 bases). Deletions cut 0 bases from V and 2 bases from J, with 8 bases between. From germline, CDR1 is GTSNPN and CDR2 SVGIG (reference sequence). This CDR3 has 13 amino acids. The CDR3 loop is CAWSVGTTYEQYF. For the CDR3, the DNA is TGTGCCTGGAGTGTGGGGACAACCTACGAGCAGTACTTC.

In DNA, the CDR3 is TGTGCCAGCAGCTTGAACCAGGGGGTCGAGCAGTACTTC. Encoded protein: CASSLNQGVEQYF. The J gene is TRBJ2-7, the V gene TRBV7-8; TRBD1 matches 7 bases. The CDR3 has 13 amino acids. V lost 3 bases, J lost 6 bases, and 5 bases stayed unmatched. The germline CDR1 and CDR2 sequences are SGHVS and FQNEAQ.

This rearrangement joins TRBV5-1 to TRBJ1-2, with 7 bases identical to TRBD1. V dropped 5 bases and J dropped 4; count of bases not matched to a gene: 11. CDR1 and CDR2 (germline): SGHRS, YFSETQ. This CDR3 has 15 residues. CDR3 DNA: TGCGCCAGCAGTACAGGGGAAGGCTCCACCTATGGCTACACCTTC. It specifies CASSTGEGSTYGYTF. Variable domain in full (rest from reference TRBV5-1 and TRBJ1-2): KAGVTQTPRYLIKTRGQQVTLSCSPISGHRSVSWYQQTPGQGLQFLFEYFSETQRNKGNFPGRFSGRQFSNSRSEMNVSTLELGDSALYLCASSTGEGSTYGYTFGSGTRLTVV.

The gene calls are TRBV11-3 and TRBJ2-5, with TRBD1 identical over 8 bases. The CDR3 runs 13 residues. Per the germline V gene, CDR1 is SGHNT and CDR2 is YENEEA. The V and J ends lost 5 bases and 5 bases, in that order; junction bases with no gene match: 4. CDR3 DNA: TGTGCCAGCAGCCCAGGGGGCTACGAGACCCAGTACTTC. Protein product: CASSPGGYETQYF.

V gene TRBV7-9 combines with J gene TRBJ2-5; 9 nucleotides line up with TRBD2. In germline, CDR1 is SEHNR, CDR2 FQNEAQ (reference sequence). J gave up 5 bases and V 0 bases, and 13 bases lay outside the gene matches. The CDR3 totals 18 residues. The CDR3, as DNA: TGTGCCAGCAGCTTAGCTAGCGGGAGTGGTGGCTTTGTGGAGACCCAGTACTTC. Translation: CASSLASGSGGFVETQYF.

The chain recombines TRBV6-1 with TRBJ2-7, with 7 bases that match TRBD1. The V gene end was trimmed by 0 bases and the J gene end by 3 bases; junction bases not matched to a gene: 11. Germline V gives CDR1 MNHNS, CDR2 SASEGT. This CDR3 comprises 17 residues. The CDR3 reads CASSEAQWGDRVYEQYF. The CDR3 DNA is TGTGCCAGCAGTGAAGCTCAATGGGGAGACAGGGTCTACGAGCAGTACTTC.

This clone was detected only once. The CDR3 DNA is TGTGCCAGCAGAGACTGGGGCACTGAAGCTTTCTTT. Protein product: CASRDWGTEAFF. The chain joins TRBV27 to TRBJ1-1; D unresolved. Trimming took off 6 bases at V and 4 bases at J, with 9 bases between the two ends. The CDR3 runs to 12 residues. The germline gives CDR1 MNHEY, CDR2 SMNVEV (reference sequence).

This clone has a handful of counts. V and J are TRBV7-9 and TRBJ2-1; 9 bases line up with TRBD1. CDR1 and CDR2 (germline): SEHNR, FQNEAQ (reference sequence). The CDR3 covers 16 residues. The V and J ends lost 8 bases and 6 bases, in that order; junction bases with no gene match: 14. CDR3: CASGDRETWGGNEQFF. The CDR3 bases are TGTGCCAGCGGGGACAGGGAGACCTGGGGTGGCAATGAGCAGTTCTTC.

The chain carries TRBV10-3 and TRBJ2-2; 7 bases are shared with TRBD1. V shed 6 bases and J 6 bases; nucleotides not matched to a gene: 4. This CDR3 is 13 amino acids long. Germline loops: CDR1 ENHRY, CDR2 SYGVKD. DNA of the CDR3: TGTGCCATCAGCGACAGGGTTCCCGGGGAGCTGTTTTTT. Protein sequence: CAISDRVPGELFF.

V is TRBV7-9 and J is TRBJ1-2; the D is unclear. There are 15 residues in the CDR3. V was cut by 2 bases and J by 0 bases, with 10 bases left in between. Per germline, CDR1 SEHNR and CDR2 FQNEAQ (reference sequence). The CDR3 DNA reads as TGTGCCAGCAGCTTACCGGGCAACTCTAACTATGGCTACACCTTC. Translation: CASSLPGNSNYGYTF.

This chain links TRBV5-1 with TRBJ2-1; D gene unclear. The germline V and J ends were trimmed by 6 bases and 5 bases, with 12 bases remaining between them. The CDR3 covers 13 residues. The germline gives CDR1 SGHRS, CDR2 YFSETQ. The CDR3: CASTEPKNNEQFF. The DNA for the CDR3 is TGCGCCAGCACTGAGCCCAAAAACAATGAGCAGTTCTTC.

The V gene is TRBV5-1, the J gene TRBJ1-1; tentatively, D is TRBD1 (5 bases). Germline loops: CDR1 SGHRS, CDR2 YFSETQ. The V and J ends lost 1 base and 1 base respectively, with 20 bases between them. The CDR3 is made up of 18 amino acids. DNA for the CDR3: TGCGCCAGCAGCTTGCCTAAACTACCGGGGCACACGAACACTGAAGCTTTCTTT. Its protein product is CASSLPKLPGHTNTEAFF.

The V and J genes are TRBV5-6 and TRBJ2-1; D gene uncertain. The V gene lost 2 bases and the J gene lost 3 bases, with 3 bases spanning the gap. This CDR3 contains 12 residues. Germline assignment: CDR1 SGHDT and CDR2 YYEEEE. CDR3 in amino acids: CASSFHYNEQFF. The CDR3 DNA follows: TGTGCCAGCAGCTTTCACTACAATGAGCAGTTCTTC.

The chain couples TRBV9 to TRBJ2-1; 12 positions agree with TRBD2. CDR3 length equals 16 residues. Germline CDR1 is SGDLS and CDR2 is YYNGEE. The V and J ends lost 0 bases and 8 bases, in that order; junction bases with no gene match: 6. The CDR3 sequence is CASSVVSSGRGYEQFF. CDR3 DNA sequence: TGTGCCAGCAGCGTAGTCTCTAGCGGGAGGGGCTATGAGCAGTTCTTC.

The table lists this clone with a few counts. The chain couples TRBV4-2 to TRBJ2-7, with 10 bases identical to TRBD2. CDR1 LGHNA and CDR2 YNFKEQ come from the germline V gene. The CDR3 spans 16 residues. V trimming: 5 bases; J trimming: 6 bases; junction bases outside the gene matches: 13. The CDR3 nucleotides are TGTGCCAGCAGCACCCTTCTTCCTAGCGGGAGCCGCGAGCAGTACTTC. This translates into CASSTLLPSGSREQYF.

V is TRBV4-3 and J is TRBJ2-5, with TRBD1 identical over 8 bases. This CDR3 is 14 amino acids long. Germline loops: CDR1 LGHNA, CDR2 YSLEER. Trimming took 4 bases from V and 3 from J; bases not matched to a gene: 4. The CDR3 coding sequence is TGCGCCAGCAGCCGGGGACAGGATGAAGAGACCCAGTACTTC. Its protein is CASSRGQDEETQYF.

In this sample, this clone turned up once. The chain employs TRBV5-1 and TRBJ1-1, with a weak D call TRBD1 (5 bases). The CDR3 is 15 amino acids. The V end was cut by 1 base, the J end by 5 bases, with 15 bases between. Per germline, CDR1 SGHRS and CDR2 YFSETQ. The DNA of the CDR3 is TGCGCCAGCAGCTTGAGGGGCACCGCCGATACTGAAGCTTTCTTT. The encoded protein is CASSLRGTADTEAFF.